The 9 T cell receptor beta chains given below trace back to one sample, sequenced in a study of T cell responses to AZD1222 COVID-19 vaccine. The assay was immunoSEQ multiplex PCR, and TCRdb's table has in-frame clones only and misses some. The sample includes 120,000 or so clones, around 92% of them seen just once. Sequencing used peripheral blood, obtained on day 0 of AZD1222 vaccination. These receptors were taken from an adult in good health.

This chain uses TRBV3-1 (or the pseudogene TRBV3-2) with TRBJ2-7; no clear D gene. The CDR3 consists of 14 residues. Deletions cut 4 bases from V and 6 bases from J, with 16 bases between. Germline CDR1 and CDR2: LGHDT and YNNKEL (reference sequence). The CDR3: CASSPRTAWGEQYF. CDR3 in DNA: TGTGCCAGCAGCCCGCGGACGGCCTGGGGCGAGCAGTACTTC.

V and J are TRBV7-2 and TRBJ2-7; D call uncertain. Germline CDR1 and CDR2: SGHTA and FQGNSA. The ends were cut back, 5 bases at V and 3 bases at J, with 14 bases in the middle. This CDR3 spans 14 amino acids. CDR3 in amino acids: CASSAFQSIYEQYF. In DNA, the CDR3 is TGTGCCAGCAGCGCATTCCAGTCTATCTACGAGCAGTACTTC.

This clone was observed once. The chain recombines TRBV28 with TRBJ2-3, with 12 positions matching TRBD1. This CDR3 has 15 residues. Trimming at V came to 6 bases and at J to 7 bases, leaving 8 bases not matched to a gene. Germline V CDR1 and CDR2: MDHEN, SYDVKM. For the CDR3, the DNA is TGTGCCAGCAGCTCGGGACAGGGGGCGCGGAATACGCAGTATTTT. Translation gives CASSSGQGARNTQYF.

The chain has TRBV3-1 (or the pseudogene TRBV3-2) and TRBJ2-5; 7 bases agree with TRBD1. V was pared by 1 base and J by 2 bases, with 4 bases of the junction left unmatched. Germline CDR1 LGHDT, CDR2 YNNKEL (reference sequence). This CDR3 has 15 amino acids. The chain's CDR3 is CASSQGGRGQETQYF. The CDR3 DNA follows: TGTGCCAGCAGCCAAGGCGGCAGGGGGCAAGAGACCCAGTACTTC.

The V gene is TRBV6-5, the J gene TRBJ1-5; no firm D call. V lost 5 bases and J 2 bases, leaving 13 bases between the germline ends. The CDR3 has 15 residues. Germline assignment: CDR1 MNHEY and CDR2 SVGAGI. CDR3: CASSLKDGRNQPQHF. In DNA, the CDR3 is TGTGCCAGCAGTCTCAAGGACGGTCGCAATCAGCCCCAGCATTTT.

The chain is built from TRBV7-2 and TRBJ2-5; 8 bases are shared with TRBD2. V gave up 3 bases and J gave up 9 bases; unmatched junction bases: 15. This CDR3 region has 16 residues. Germline lookup yields CDR1 SGHTA and CDR2 FQGNSA. The CDR3 nucleotides read TGTGCCAGCAGCTTGGGTAGCGGGACAAAATCAGGGGCCCAGTACTTC. Translating gives CASSLGSGTKSGAQYF. Based on the CDR3 plus reference TRBV7-2 and TRBJ2-5, the full variable domain is GAGVSQSPSNKVTEKGKDVELRCDPISGHTALYWYRQSLGQGLEFLIYFQGNSAPDKSGLPSDRFSAERTGGSVSTLTIQRTQQEDSAVYLCASSLGSGTKSGAQYFGPGTRLLVL.

The chain joins TRBV3-1 (or the pseudogene TRBV3-2) to TRBJ2-2, with TRBD2 matching 11 bases. CDR3 length: 17 residues. V gave up 4 bases and J gave up 3 bases; unmatched junction bases: 7. Germline loops: CDR1 LGHDT, CDR2 YNNKEL (reference sequence). The CDR3 region has the DNA TGTGCCAGCAGCCGCGATAGCGGGGGGGCTCACACCGGGGAGCTGTTTTTT. This sequence encodes CASSRDSGGAHTGELFF.

CDR3 protein: CASSFTGQGFSNQPQHF. CDR3 bases: TGTGCCAGCAGTTTCACGGGACAGGGCTTTAGCAATCAGCCCCAGCATTTT. V usage is TRBV28 and J usage is TRBJ1-5, with 9 bases fitting TRBD1. V shed 3 bases, J shed 0 bases, and the junction held 6 bases outside the gene matches. Germline CDR1 is MDHEN and CDR2 is SYDVKM. This CDR3 is built from 17 residues.

This clone was found once. The chain recombines TRBV10-1 with TRBJ1-2; a weak D match, TRBD1 (5 bases). V lost 5 bases and J lost 7, with 20 bases in between. Germline lookup yields CDR1 WNHNN and CDR2 SYGVQD (reference sequence). The CDR3 is 15 amino acids. The CDR3 reads CASSSKGLPTTGYTF. The CDR3 DNA sequence: TGCGCCAGCAGTTCAAAGGGACTGCCCACGACTGGCTACACCTTC.